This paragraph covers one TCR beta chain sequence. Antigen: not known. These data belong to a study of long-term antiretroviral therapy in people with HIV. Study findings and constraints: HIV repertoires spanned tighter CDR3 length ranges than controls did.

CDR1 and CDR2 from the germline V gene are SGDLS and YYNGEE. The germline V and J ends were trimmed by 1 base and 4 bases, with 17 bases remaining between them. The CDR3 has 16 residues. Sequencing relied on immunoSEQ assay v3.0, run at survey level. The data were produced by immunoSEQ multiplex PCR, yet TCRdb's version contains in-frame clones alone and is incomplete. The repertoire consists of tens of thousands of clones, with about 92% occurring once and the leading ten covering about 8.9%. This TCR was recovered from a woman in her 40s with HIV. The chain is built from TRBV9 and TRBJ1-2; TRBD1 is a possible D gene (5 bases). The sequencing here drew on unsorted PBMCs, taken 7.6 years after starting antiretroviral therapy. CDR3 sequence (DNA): TGTGCCAGCAGCGTAAAGTGGAAGGGGAGGCGCTATGGCTACACCTTC. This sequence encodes CASSVKWKGRRYGYTF.